Shown below are 13 T cell receptor beta chains from a single sample sequenced in a study of graft-versus-host responses after intestinal transplantation. These receptors lack a known antigen. Libraries were prepared by immunoSEQ multiplex PCR; TCRdb keeps only in-frame clonotypes and omits some of them. The sample lists 100,000 or so clones, roughly nine tenths occurring once. The source was unstimulated CD4+ T cells sorted from spleen or lymph node cells, collected before transplant. These receptors originate from a human donor who was the organ donor for an intestinal transplant.

The chain joins TRBV5-1 to TRBJ2-6; D not certain. V lost 1 base to trimming and J lost 2 bases, with 7 bases between them. The CDR3 has 15 residues. Germline V gene sequence: CDR1 SGHRS, CDR2 YFSETQ. This chain's CDR3 is CASSLWVAGANVLTF. The CDR3 DNA reads TGCGCCAGCAGCTTGTGGGTGGCTGGGGCCAACGTCCTGACTTTC. The full variable domain, its missing parts supplied by reference TRBV5-1 and TRBJ2-6, is KAGVTQTPRYLIKTRGQQVTLSCSPISGHRSVSWYQQTPGQGLQFLFEYFSETQRNKGNFPGRFSGRQFSNSRSEMNVSTLELGDSALYLCASSLWVAGANVLTFGAGSRLTVL.

The chain recombines TRBV4-2 with TRBJ1-1, with a possible D match to TRBD1 (5 bases). The V and J ends lost 2 bases and 5 bases respectively, with 12 bases between them. The CDR3 contains 14 residues. CDR1 is LGHNA, CDR2 YNFKEQ, per germline. The CDR3 reads CASSQRGERTEAFF. In DNA form, the CDR3 reads TGTGCCAGCAGCCAACGGGGGGAAAGGACTGAAGCTTTCTTT.

This clone was seen more than once but under ten times. The CDR3 DNA reads TGTGCCAGTAGTCAAGGACAGACAAACTATGGCTACACCTTC. This encodes CASSQGQTNYGYTF. This chain connects TRBV19 to TRBJ1-2, with D tentatively TRBD1 (6 bases). Germline CDR1 reads LNHDA; CDR2 reads SQIVND (reference sequence). Between the trimmed V and J ends, which lost 5 bases and 2 bases, there was a span of 12 bases. The CDR3 is 14 residues long.

The chain has TRBV6-6 and TRBJ1-6, with D unclear. Per germline, CDR1 MNHNY and CDR2 SVGAGI (reference sequence). V was shortened by 0 bases and J by 10 bases, with 10 bases between the two germline ends. CDR3 size: 14 residues. The CDR3 DNA sequence: TGTGCCAGCAGTTACTCCGCCTCCTGGTCACCCCTCCACTTT. This translates into CASSYSASWSPLHF.

This chain joins TRBV2 and TRBJ2-7; weak D call: TRBD1 (5 bases). CDR3 length: 15 amino acids. V lost 8 bases and J 3 bases, leaving 20 bases between the germline ends. The germline gives CDR1 SNHLY, CDR2 FYNNEI. CDR3 protein: CASSLRQPPFYEQYF. CDR3 nucleotides: TGTGCCAGCTCTTTAAGACAGCCACCCTTCTACGAGCAGTACTTC.

CDR3 DNA: TGTGCCAGCAGTGAAAACGTCCGAGTGAACACCTTC. Its protein is CASSENVRVNTF. The rearrangement links TRBV6-1 to TRBJ1-2; no firm D call. Germline V gene sequence: CDR1 MNHNS, CDR2 SASEGT. CDR3 length: 12 amino acids. Trimming cost V 2 bases and J 12 bases, with 13 bases left between them.

V usage is TRBV14 and J usage is TRBJ2-1, with 9 bases matching TRBD1. CDR3 length: 16 residues. V shed 4 bases, J shed 6 bases, and the junction held 10 bases outside the gene matches. CDR1 and CDR2 from the germline V gene are SGHDN and FVKESK. CDR3 bases: TGTGCCAGCAGCCTCTTAGGGACAGGGTTCGTCAATGAGCAGTTCTTC. This encodes CASSLLGTGFVNEQFF.

The J gene is TRBJ1-2, the V gene TRBV19; 8 bases align to TRBD1. V dropped 3 bases and J dropped 3; count of bases not matched to a gene: 3. The CDR3 is made up of 14 amino acids. Germline loops: CDR1 LNHDA, CDR2 SQIVND (reference sequence). The CDR3 DNA reads as TGTGCCAGTAGTATTTCGGACAGGGACTATGGCTACACCTTC. Protein: CASSISDRDYGYTF. Full variable domain (remainder filled in from reference TRBV19 and TRBJ1-2): DGGITQSPKYLFRKEGQNVTLSCEQNLNHDAMYWYRQDPGQGLRLIYYSQIVNDFQKGDIAEGYSVSREKKESFPLTVTSAQKNPTAFYLCASSISDRDYGYTFGSGTRLTVV.

This clone was counted a single time. V usage is TRBV5-1 and J usage is TRBJ1-1; 7 positions agree with TRBD1. CDR1 is SGHRS and CDR2 is YFSETQ in the germline V gene. J was trimmed by 5 bases and V by 3 bases; bases with no gene match: 7. CDR3 length: 14 residues. The CDR3 loop is CASSYRGEKTEAFF. The CDR3 DNA reads as TGCGCCAGCAGCTACAGGGGTGAGAAGACTGAAGCTTTCTTT.

V and J are TRBV5-1 and TRBJ1-2, with 7 nucleotides matching TRBD1. Germline-derived CDR1 and CDR2 are SGHRS and YFSETQ. The trim removed 6 bases at V and 5 bases at J, leaving 10 bases unmatched. CDR3 size: 14 residues. The CDR3 is CASTEDRDGYGYTF. In DNA form, the CDR3 reads TGCGCCAGCACCGAAGACAGGGATGGGTATGGCTACACCTTC.

The chain uses TRBV5-1 and TRBJ2-1, with 10 bases that match TRBD2. The J segment lost 2 bases and the V segment lost 4 bases, leaving 3 bases of the junction unmatched. This CDR3 contains 15 residues. Germline V lookup: CDR1 SGHRS, CDR2 YFSETQ. CDR3 in DNA: TGCGCCAGCAGCCAAGCGGGGGGGACCTACAATGAGCAGTTCTTC. Residues: CASSQAGGTYNEQFF.

The V and J genes are TRBV15 and TRBJ1-6; D is uncertain. Germline CDR1 reads LNHNV; CDR2 reads YYDKDF (reference sequence). The CDR3 contains 17 residues. V was cut by 3 bases and J by 5 bases, with 17 bases left in between. The chain's CDR3 is CATSRLDRNPNNSPLHF. The DNA of the CDR3 is TGTGCCACCAGCAGGTTAGATCGAAACCCTAATAATTCACCCCTCCACTTT.

A single count supports this clone. The CDR3 here is CASSQDRIYSPLHF. CDR3 bases: TGCGCCAGCAGCCAAGATCGGATTTACTCACCCCTCCACTTT. V usage is TRBV4-1 and J usage is TRBJ1-6, with D uncertain. CDR1 and CDR2 (germline): MGHRA, YSYEKL. The CDR3 is made up of 14 amino acids. With 0 bases removed from V and 10 bases from J, the gap between germline ends came to 10 bases.